The clone carrying this TCR beta chain showed up just once. No antigen is known for it. These data belong to a study of cytomegalovirus exposure and HLA in healthy donors. Looking at the study overall: Per a later analysis, the roughly 690 first-cohort and more than 100 validation repertoires shared one platform.

Some clones are missing from TCRdb's copy, which holds only in-frame ones; the method was immunoSEQ multiplex PCR. The repertoire holds about 130,000 clones, about 96% seen once, with 1.5% to 2% in the top ten. From the 120-subject validation cohort, which was separate from the roughly 710-subject first cohort, the donors were drawn. Study results and caveats: The classifier reportedly diagnosed cytomegalovirus status with high specificity and sensitivity.

The V end lost 0 bases, the J end lost 8 bases, and 7 bases lay between the germline ends. CDR1 is LGHNA, CDR2 YSLEER, per germline. The CDR3 has 13 amino acids. This clonotype was sampled from a man aged 18 to 30 in good health and CMV-seronegative. Sequencing input: PBMCs. The V and J genes are TRBV4-3 and TRBJ1-4, with D uncertain. CDR3: CASSQDAGEKLFF. CDR3 DNA: TGCGCCAGCAGCCAAGATGCGGGAGAAAAACTGTTTTTT.